This is a list of T cell receptor beta chains from one sample in a study of blood T cell repertoires in COVID-19. The protocol was immunoSEQ multiplex PCR, while the TCRdb copy is restricted to in-frame clones and leaves out a portion. The repertoire holds under 450,000 clones, roughly 92% seen once, with 0.8% to 0.9% in the top ten. Source material: PBMCs or T cells enriched from blood (not recorded which). Source of these receptors: a woman aged 40 to 50 who had been exposed to COVID-19. The CDR3 runs from the conserved cysteine through the conserved F or W. The order of the fields is clone size, V gene, D gene, J gene, CDR3 DNA, CDR3 protein. A D gene is named only where the DNA matches it firmly. A row's size may be missing; if present it is once, few, many or a size class.

size: -; V: TRBV7-3; D: -; J: TRBJ2-1; DNA: TGTGCCAGCGCCCCCGGGGGCTACAATGAGCAGTTCTTC; CDR3: CASAPGGYNEQFF
size: -; V: TRBV19; D: -; J: TRBJ2-2; DNA: TGTGCCAGTAGTAAGGACTACGGGGAGCTGTTTTTT; CDR3: CASSKDYGELFF
size: -; V: TRBV2; D: TRBD1; J: TRBJ2-6; DNA: TGTGCCAGCAGTTCGCACAGGGGGGCTGGGGCCAACGTCCTGACTTTC; CDR3: CASSSHRGAGANVLTF
size: -; V: TRBV4-1; D: -; J: TRBJ2-7; DNA: TGCGCCAGCAGCCAATTTTATGGTAGAGGCTACGAGCAGTACTTC; CDR3: CASSQFYGRGYEQYF
size: once; V: TRBV7-3; D: -; J: TRBJ1-3; DNA: TGTGCCAGCAGCTTAACGAGCAGGCAACGCGGAAACACCATATATTTT; CDR3: CASSLTSRQRGNTIYF
size: -; V: TRBV7-3; D: TRBD2; J: TRBJ2-1; DNA: TGTGCCAGCAGCCGTAGCGGGAGGGCCCTCGGTAATGAGCAGTTCTTC; CDR3: CASSRSGRALGNEQFF
size: -; V: TRBV19; D: -; J: TRBJ2-1; DNA: TGTGCCAGTAGTACTAGCCTTGATTACAATGAGCAGTTCTTC; CDR3: CASSTSLDYNEQFF
size: -; V: TRBV19; D: -; J: TRBJ2-7; DNA: TGTGCCAGTAGTCGCGGACAGCCACCTTCCTACGAGCAGTACTTC; CDR3: CASSRGQPPSYEQYF
size: -; V: TRBV18; D: TRBD1; J: TRBJ2-1; DNA: TGTGCCAGCTCACCGGGGACAGGGAACTCCTACAATGAGCAGTTCTTC; CDR3: CASSPGTGNSYNEQFF
size: -; V: TRBV29-1; D: -; J: TRBJ1-4; DNA: TGCAGCACCTTAGGACTGGGTGAAAAACTGTTTTTT; CDR3: CSTLGLGEKLFF
size: few; V: TRBV11-3; D: -; J: TRBJ1-5; DNA: TGTGCCAGCAGCCCCCTTGGCCCTAGGAGCAATCAGCCCCAGCATTTT; CDR3: CASSPLGPRSNQPQHF